These 21 T cell receptor beta chains were all obtained from the same sample, sequenced in a study of identical twins. TCRdb recomputed calls from the 5' RACE reads with MiXCR, one row per CDR3 protein. The data contain fewer than 500,000 distinct CDR3 sequences, over 11% of them seen just once; the ten biggest clones take up 0.95% to 1%. This sample also belongs to another study, concerning yellow fever vaccine responses in identical twins.

Material for sequencing was CD4+ T cells sorted from blood. All receptors come from a woman aged 18-29 years in good health.

In this sample, this clonotype turned up a few times. The chain employs TRBV10-3 and TRBJ2-3; D tentatively fits TRBD1 or TRBD2 (5 bases each). The length of the CDR3 is 14 residues. Germline assignment: CDR1 ENHRY and CDR2 SYGVKD. The V and J ends lost 8 bases and 9 bases respectively, with 21 bases between them. CDR3 coding DNA: TGTGCCATCGGGCACCGGGACGCAGGGCGGACGCAGTATTTT. This gives the protein CAIGHRDAGRTQYF.

This chain joins TRBV3-1 and TRBJ1-5; maybe TRBD1 (6 bases). The ends were cut back, 1 base at V and 3 bases at J, with 19 bases in the middle. The germline V gene encodes CDR1 LGHDT and CDR2 YNNKEL (reference sequence). This CDR3 comprises 18 residues. The CDR3 region has the DNA TGTGCCAGCAGCCAAGCGGGCGGGGGGACATCTCTCAATCAGCCCCAGCATTTT. Protein product: CASSQAGGGTSLNQPQHF.

In this sample, this clonotype turned up once. This sequence joins TRBV23-1 and TRBJ2-3; TRBD2 matches at 7 bases. TRBV23-1 is reported as an ORF; its role is uncertain. V lost 4 bases and J lost 1; bases outside the gene matches: 11. CDR3 length: 17 amino acids. CDR3 protein: CASSPPPAGEGTDTQYF. The CDR3 coding sequence is TGCGCCAGCAGTCCCCCCCCCGCGGGGGAGGGCACAGATACGCAGTATTTT.

The chain is built from TRBV28 and TRBJ2-3; D possibly matches TRBD1 or TRBD2 (5 bases each). Looked up from germline, CDR1 is MDHEN and CDR2 is SYDVKM. V lost 5 bases to trimming and J lost 1 base, with 13 bases between them. The CDR3 totals 15 residues. The CDR3 is CASSTPGPGTDTQYF. DNA of the CDR3: TGTGCCAGCAGTACTCCGGGACCCGGCACAGATACGCAGTATTTT.

This clonotype showed up just a few times. The V call is TRBV6-1, the J call TRBJ1-2; D remains ambiguous. There are 14 residues in the CDR3. Germline V gene data show CDR1 as MNHNS and CDR2 as SASEGT. V was trimmed by 7 bases and J by 2 bases, leaving 14 bases between them. The CDR3 DNA is TGTGCCAGCACCTCAGCGGGAGTAAACTATGGCTACACCTTC. Its protein product is CASTSAGVNYGYTF.

The V and J genes are TRBV20-1 and TRBJ2-3, with 7 positions matching TRBD2. After removal of 1 base from V and 4 bases from J, the junction contained 2 bases not matched to a gene. The CDR3 is made up of 13 amino acids. Germline lookup yields CDR1 DFQATT and CDR2 SNEGSKA (reference sequence). The CDR3 nucleotides read TGCAGTGCTAGAGGTGGGGGGGCAGATACGCAGTATTTT. Amino acid sequence: CSARGGGADTQYF.

In this sample, this clonotype turned up a few times. DNA of the CDR3: TGCGCCAGCAGCTCTTCGGGGATGAACACTGAAGCTTTCTTT. It yields the protein CASSSSGMNTEAFF. This chain joins TRBV5-1 and TRBJ1-1; no clear D. Germline CDR1 is SGHRS and CDR2 is YFSETQ. The CDR3 consists of 14 residues. V lost 3 bases and J lost 0, with 9 bases in between.

The chain carries TRBV9 and TRBJ2-5, with 13 bases fitting TRBD2. Germline values: CDR1 SGDLS, CDR2 YYNGEE. Trimming at V came to 3 bases and at J to 3 bases, leaving 5 bases not matched to a gene. The CDR3 contains 16 residues. The CDR3 sequence is CASSAGLAGVEETQYF. The CDR3 nucleotides are TGTGCCAGCAGCGCCGGACTAGCGGGAGTGGAAGAGACCCAGTACTTC.

This clonotype appeared a few times. The chain carries TRBV29-1 and TRBJ2-5, with D possibly being TRBD1 or TRBD2 (6 bases each). Trimming took 7 bases from V and 4 from J, leaving 19 bases between them. Germline V gene sequence: CDR1 SQVTM, CDR2 ANQGSEA. The CDR3 contains 14 residues. The CDR3 region is CSAKQGSGRETQYF. For the CDR3, the DNA is TGCAGCGCGAAACAGGGCAGCGGGCGAGAGACCCAGTACTTC.

The chain couples TRBV5-1 to TRBJ2-5, with D possibly being TRBD1 (6 bases). CDR3 length: 16 amino acids. Trimming took 1 base from V and 5 from J, leaving 18 bases between them. The V gene's germline CDR1 is SGHRS and CDR2 YFSETQ. This CDR3 reads CASSLRSGVGGETQYF. In nucleotides, the CDR3 is TGCGCCAGCAGCTTGAGGTCAGGGGTGGGCGGCGAGACCCAGTACTTC.

The chain couples TRBV21-1 to TRBJ1-5; the table names TRBD1, a call not compared with the DNA. TRBV21-1 is tagged as a pseudogene. CDR3 length equals 15 residues. DNA for the CDR3: TGTGCCAGCAGCAGTACAGGGACCAGCAATCAGCCCCAGCATTTT. This codes for CASSSTGTSNQPQHF.

The chain combines TRBV18 with TRBJ1-2; the D is unclear. V lost 2 bases and J 7 bases, leaving 14 bases between the germline ends. The CDR3 covers 14 residues. Germline V lookup: CDR1 KGHSH, CDR2 LQKENI. CDR3 protein: CASSPLQEETGYTF. In nucleotides, the CDR3 is TGTGCCAGCTCACCATTACAAGAAGAAACTGGCTACACCTTC.

V usage is TRBV2 and J usage is TRBJ2-5; maybe TRBD2 (5 bases). This CDR3 has 13 residues. V lost 4 bases and J 6 bases, leaving 12 bases between the germline ends. Germline CDR1 and CDR2: SNHLY and FYNNEI. The DNA of the CDR3 is TGTGCCAGCAGTGTGGACGACGGGAAGACCCAGTACTTC. This sequence encodes CASSVDDGKTQYF. Full variable domain (rest looked up from reference TRBV2 and TRBJ2-5): EPEVTQTPSHQVTQMGQEVILRCVPISNHLYFYWYRQILGQKVEFLVSFYNNEISEKSEIFDDQFSVERPDGSNFTLKIRSTKLEDSAMYFCASSVDDGKTQYFGPGTRLLVL.

This clonotype was seen a handful of times. This chain links TRBV7-9 with TRBJ2-3; D possibly corresponds to TRBD2 (5 bases). The germline V and J ends were trimmed by 4 bases and 4 bases, with 12 bases remaining between them. The CDR3 totals 14 residues. CDR1 and CDR2 (germline): SEHNR, FQNEAQ (reference sequence). The CDR3 coding sequence is TGTGCCAGCAGCTCGAAGATGGGAGCAGATACGCAGTATTTT. This translates into CASSSKMGADTQYF.

The chain's CDR3 is CASSLGTVGGEQFF. In DNA form, the CDR3 reads TGTGCCAGCAGCTTGGGGACAGTTGGTGGTGAGCAGTTCTTC. This rearrangement joins TRBV5-4 to TRBJ2-1; TRBD1 is a possible D gene (6 bases). V shed 0 bases and J shed 9 bases, with 13 bases lying between them. CDR3 length equals 14 residues. Germline V lookup: CDR1 SGHNT, CDR2 YYREEE (reference sequence).

The CDR3 DNA sequence: TGTGCCAGCAGCCAAGGTATTTCAGGGACTAACAATGAGCAGTTCTTC. Protein: CASSQGISGTNNEQFF. The chain carries TRBV3-1 and TRBJ2-1; 7 bases agree with TRBD2. The CDR3 totals 16 residues. The V gene's germline CDR1 is LGHDT and CDR2 YNNKEL (reference sequence). Trimming removed 1 base from V and 5 bases from J; junction bases left unmatched: 8.

This clonotype was counted a few times. The chain employs TRBV20-1 and TRBJ2-3, with a tentative D call TRBD2 (5 bases). Trimming took off 0 bases at V and 1 base at J, with 14 bases between the two ends. CDR3 length: 16 residues. Germline CDR1 is DFQATT and CDR2 is SNEGSKA (reference sequence). In DNA form, the CDR3 reads TGCAGTGCTAGAGATTCGGGGTCCCCCCGCACAGATACGCAGTATTTT. Its protein is CSARDSGSPRTDTQYF.

The rearrangement joins TRBV12-5 to TRBJ2-3; D gene ambiguous. There are 12 residues in the CDR3. Germline lookup yields CDR1 LGHNT and CDR2 FRNRAP. V was shortened by 6 bases and J by 1 base, with 5 bases between the two germline ends. The CDR3 is CASGPGTDTQYF. DNA for the CDR3: TGTGCTAGTGGCCCCGGCACAGATACGCAGTATTTT.

The chain recombines TRBV10-2 with TRBJ2-2; 8 bases match TRBD1. Germline trimming cut 10 bases from V and 3 bases from J; bases unmatched to any gene: 7. The CDR3 extends over 14 amino acids. In germline, CDR1 is WSHSY, CDR2 SAAADI. The CDR3 DNA reads TGCGCCACCGGTGACAGGGGATACACCGGGGAGCTGTTTTTT. Amino acid sequence: CATGDRGYTGELFF.

The chain has TRBV5-1 and TRBJ2-5; TRBD2 might be the D (7 bases). This CDR3 region has 16 residues. V was clipped by 3 bases and J by 0 bases, with 15 bases between them. CDR1 and CDR2 from the germline V gene are SGHRS and YFSETQ. The CDR3 DNA reads as TGCGCCAGCAGCTGGGGGGCCAGCGGGGACCAAGAGACCCAGTACTTC. Protein sequence: CASSWGASGDQETQYF.

This clonotype showed up just a few times. The V and J genes are TRBV20-1 and TRBJ2-3; D gene unclear. The ends were cut back, 6 bases at V and 5 bases at J, with 9 bases in the middle. Germline CDR1 is DFQATT and CDR2 is SNEGSKA (reference sequence). The CDR3 is 11 amino acids. CDR3 loop: CSASPGDTQYF. CDR3 nucleotide sequence: TGCAGTGCCTCCCCGGGAGATACGCAGTATTTT.